Listed here is a single T cell receptor beta chain. Its antigen is currently unknown. TCRdb keeps only in-frame clones here, not all; method: immunoSEQ multiplex PCR. The sample yields some 2.4 million clones, over 85% seen once. The CDR3 length is 16 residues. Germline V lookup: CDR1 MNHEY, CDR2 SMNVEV (reference sequence). V shed 1 base, J shed 4 bases, and the junction held 7 bases outside the gene matches. This entry comes from a study of shared clonotypes between healthy human individuals. Points from the study as a whole: Richness estimates generally favored naive over memory subsets. Limitation of the genetic and exposure-history diversity represented came from the few donors.

This sequence was found in a man between 18 and 29 years old in good health. Some clones in this sample may be carry-over from other donors' samples. Sequenced input: naive CD4+ T cells from PBMCs. Subset in this sample: CD45RA+ positively selected. The chain links TRBV27 to TRBJ2-7; 10 bases are a match to TRBD1. The CDR3 region has the DNA TGTGCCAGCAGTTTATTAGACCCGGGACAGGGGTACGAGCAGTACTTC. It translates to CASSLLDPGQGYEQYF.